This T cell receptor (beta chain) was recovered during a study of cytomegalovirus exposure and HLA in healthy donors. Broader study findings: In the roughly 120 validation repertoires, a later analysis found that first-cohort TCR clusters tended to co-occur. Among TCR sequences, most were rare, though some public TCRs appeared in many donors. In vitro checks showed that a few CMV-associated chains really do target CMV antigens.

Germline loops: CDR1 ENHRY, CDR2 SYGVKD. The CDR3 contains 15 residues. With 3 bases clipped from V and 3 bases from J, the junction kept 7 bases outside the gene matches. Remarks on this clone: Its target is unknown.

Profiled with immunoSEQ multiplex PCR; TCRdb holds only in-frame clones, not every one. Here the sample spans over 110,000 clones, almost 85% being singletons. The sequenced material came from PBMCs. The receptor was derived from a woman in her twenties or thirties in good health and CMV-seronegative. The chain recombines TRBV10-3 with TRBJ1-2; 7 bases map to TRBD1. The CDR3 spells CAISDPGGRDYGYTF. DNA for the CDR3: TGTGCCATCAGTGACCCAGGGGGAAGGGACTATGGCTACACCTTC.